Below, 25 T cell receptor beta chains from the same sample are listed, as sequenced in a study of lymphopenia after photon versus proton radiotherapy. TCRdb keeps only in-frame clones here, not all; method: immunoSEQ multiplex PCR. The table includes 10,000 to 15,000 clones, about 89% detected once. Sequencing used peripheral blood, obtained from a patient treated with proton-based radiotherapy. The receptors stem from a man in his 60s with pancreatic cancer.

This sequence joins TRBV2 and TRBJ1-5; a possible D gene is TRBD1 (5 bases). The germline V gene has CDR1 SNHLY and CDR2 FYNNEI. The length of the CDR3 is 13 residues. The V and J ends lost 6 bases and 4 bases respectively, with 10 bases between them. The CDR3 sequence is CASRTSGNQPQHF. The CDR3 nucleotides are TGTGCCAGCAGAACTTCAGGGAATCAGCCCCAGCATTTT.

The J gene is TRBJ2-5, the V gene TRBV5-1, with D perhaps TRBD1 or TRBD2 (7 bases each). The CDR3 contains 14 residues. Germline V lookup: CDR1 SGHRS, CDR2 YFSETQ. V was cut by 7 bases and J by 3 bases, with 16 bases left in between. The DNA for the CDR3 is TGCGCCAGCCCCAAGCGGGACAGAAAAGAGACCCAGTACTTC. It yields the protein CASPKRDRKETQYF. The full variable domain, in which reference TRBV5-1 and TRBJ2-5 provide the parts outside the CDR3, is KAGVTQTPRYLIKTRGQQVTLSCSPISGHRSVSWYQQTPGQGLQFLFEYFSETQRNKGNFPGRFSGRQFSNSRSEMNVSTLELGDSALYLCASPKRDRKETQYFGPGTRLLVL.

The chain combines TRBV27 with TRBJ1-4, with a tentative D call TRBD1 (6 bases). The length of the CDR3 is 15 residues. The germline V and J ends were trimmed by 6 bases and 7 bases, with 18 bases remaining between them. Germline CDR1 MNHEY, CDR2 SMNVEV (reference sequence). CDR3 loop: CASRYRAAGGEKLFF. The CDR3 DNA reads TGTGCCAGCAGGTACAGGGCTGCGGGAGGTGAAAAACTGTTTTTT.

V gene TRBV7-8 combines with J gene TRBJ2-5; 9 bases match TRBD1. The length of the CDR3 is 17 residues. Germline values: CDR1 SGHVS, CDR2 FQNEAQ. V lost 5 bases to trimming and J lost 5 bases; unmatched junction nucleotides: 15. The CDR3 region is CASSHRPFTGGFETQYF. The CDR3 coding sequence is TGTGCCAGCAGCCATAGGCCCTTCACAGGGGGCTTCGAGACCCAGTACTTC.

The chain recombines TRBV23-1 with TRBJ1-2; 12 bases align to TRBD1. Being an ORF, TRBV23-1 has a function that is uncertain. V lost 7 bases, J lost 1 base, and 10 bases stayed unmatched. The length of the CDR3 is 17 residues. The DNA of the CDR3 is TGCGCCAGCACCCAGCGGGACAGGGGGCTTCTTAACTATGGCTACACCTTC. This encodes CASTQRDRGLLNYGYTF.

The rearrangement links TRBV4-1 to TRBJ2-7, with 7 bases matching TRBD1. Germline V gene data show CDR1 as MGHRA and CDR2 as YSYEKL. The CDR3 runs to 15 residues. Trimming at V came to 4 bases and at J to 2 bases, leaving 8 bases not matched to a gene. The CDR3 loop reads CASSLVRDSAYEQYF. The CDR3 coding sequence is TGCGCCAGCAGCCTAGTGAGGGACAGCGCCTACGAGCAGTACTTC.

The chain employs TRBV15 and TRBJ1-4; D is undetermined. The V and J ends lost 5 bases and 8 bases respectively, with 15 bases between them. Germline V CDR1 and CDR2: LNHNV, YYDKDF (reference sequence). This CDR3 is built from 14 residues. CDR3 DNA: TGTGCCACCAGCCAACACGTCCGGGGAGAAAAACTGTTTTTT. Its translation: CATSQHVRGEKLFF.

This clone appeared a single time. The chain recombines TRBV18 with TRBJ2-4, with a tentative D call TRBD2 (6 bases). Trimming shortened V by 0 bases and J by 3 bases, and 12 bases separated the two germline ends. CDR3 length: 16 residues. CDR1 and CDR2 from the germline V gene are KGHSH and LQKENI. CDR3 DNA sequence: TGTGCCAGCTCACCACCGGGATTGGGAGGCAAAAACATTCAGTACTTC. Protein: CASSPPGLGGKNIQYF.

The genes are TRBV5-4 and TRBJ1-1; D unclear. Germline lookup yields CDR1 SGHNT and CDR2 YYREEE (reference sequence). Trimming took 5 bases from V and 0 from J, leaving 8 bases between them. This CDR3 spans 13 amino acids. The CDR3 spells CASSSYLNTEAFF. The CDR3 DNA sequence: TGTGCCAGCAGTTCCTACCTGAACACTGAAGCTTTCTTT.

The chain combines TRBV14 with TRBJ1-1; 8 bases align to TRBD1. CDR3 length equals 13 residues. The J segment lost 5 bases and the V segment lost 3 bases, leaving 2 bases of the junction unmatched. Germline V gene lookup returns CDR1 SGHDN and CDR2 FVKESK. CDR3: CASSQGTGTEAFF. The CDR3 DNA reads as TGTGCCAGCAGCCAGGGGACAGGAACTGAAGCTTTCTTT.

About this clone: At one boundary the junction diverges from the germline segment, which might be a read error. The V gene is TRBV7-7, the J gene TRBJ1-1, with no clear D. Germline assignment: CDR1 SSHAT and CDR2 FNYEAQ (reference sequence). The CDR3 has 13 amino acids. In DNA, the CDR3 is TGTGCTAGCAGCCAGACGGCGAACACTGAAGCTTTCTTT. It encodes CASSQTANTEAFF. The variable domain in full, with the rest retrieved from reference TRBV7-7 and TRBJ1-1, is GAGVSQSPRYKVTKRGQDVTLRCDPISSHATLYWYQQALGQGPEFLTYFNYEAQPDKSGLPSDRFSAERPEGSISTLTIQRTEQRDSAMYRCASSQTANTEAFFGQGTRLTVV.

A single count supports this clone. The chain joins TRBV5-1 to TRBJ1-2; D gene unclear. V lost 0 bases, J lost 0 bases, and 6 bases lay in between. This CDR3 contains 14 residues. Germline V gives CDR1 SGHRS, CDR2 YFSETQ. CDR3 loop: CASSLESTNYGYTF. In DNA, the CDR3 is TGCGCCAGCAGCTTGGAATCTACTAACTATGGCTACACCTTC.

The chain links TRBV19 to TRBJ1-2; TRBD1 is a possible D gene (6 bases). Trimming pared 3 bases from V and 6 bases from J, leaving 8 bases between. Germline loops: CDR1 LNHDA, CDR2 SQIVND (reference sequence). The CDR3 has 12 amino acids. This CDR3 is CASSMWTDGYTF. The CDR3 coding sequence is TGTGCCAGTAGTATGTGGACAGATGGCTACACCTTC.

The chain couples TRBV7-6 to TRBJ2-7; D is uncertain. Deletions cut 1 base from V and 1 base from J, with 11 bases between. This CDR3 has 15 amino acids. Germline assignment: CDR1 SGHVS and CDR2 FNYEAQ. The CDR3 DNA reads TGTGCCAGCAGCTTAGGTTACAGCAATTCCTACGAGCAGTACTTC. This translates into CASSLGYSNSYEQYF. The full variable domain, with the rest looked up from reference TRBV7-6 and TRBJ2-7, is GAGVSQSPRYKVTKRGQDVALRCDPISGHVSLYWYRQALGQGPEFLTYFNYEAQQDKSGLPNDRFSAERPEGSISTLTIQRTEQRDSAMYRCASSLGYSNSYEQYFGPGTRLTVT.

The gene calls are TRBV19 and TRBJ2-2, with D tentatively TRBD1 (6 bases). Germline V gene sequence: CDR1 LNHDA, CDR2 SQIVND (reference sequence). The CDR3 loop spans 15 amino acids. The V end was cut by 4 bases, the J end by 5 bases, with 14 bases between. Here the CDR3 reads CASSTGELATGELFF. The DNA for the CDR3 is TGTGCCAGTAGTACAGGGGAATTAGCGACCGGGGAGCTGTTTTTT. Full variable domain (rest looked up from reference TRBV19 and TRBJ2-2): DGGITQSPKYLFRKEGQNVTLSCEQNLNHDAMYWYRQDPGQGLRLIYYSQIVNDFQKGDIAEGYSVSREKKESFPLTVTSAQKNPTAFYLCASSTGELATGELFFGEGSRLTVL.

This chain connects TRBV18 to TRBJ1-5, with a weak D call TRBD1 (6 bases). V was shortened by 3 bases and J by 8 bases, with 14 bases between the two germline ends. Looked up from germline, CDR1 is KGHSH and CDR2 is LQKENI. This CDR3 spans 14 amino acids. CDR3 sequence: CASSPNGGPEPQHF. The DNA for the CDR3 is TGTGCCAGCTCACCCAACGGGGGGCCGGAGCCCCAGCATTTT.

The chain joins TRBV2 to TRBJ1-2; D gene unclear. CDR1 is SNHLY and CDR2 is FYNNEI in the germline V gene. This CDR3 comprises 14 residues. With 3 bases removed from V and 1 base from J, the gap between germline ends came to 9 bases. The CDR3 region is CASSDIQINYGYTF. The CDR3 DNA reads as TGTGCCAGCAGTGATATCCAGATTAACTATGGCTACACCTTC.

The rearrangement joins TRBV12-5 to TRBJ2-3; possible D gene TRBD1, 6 bases. V lost 2 bases to trimming and J lost 4 bases, with 16 bases between them. There are 16 residues in the CDR3. Germline V lookup: CDR1 LGHNT, CDR2 FRNRAP. CDR3: CASGLLSGEGADTQYF. Written as DNA, the CDR3 is TGTGCTAGTGGTTTGTTATCAGGGGAAGGGGCAGATACGCAGTATTTT.

J is TRBJ2-1 and V is TRBV7-8; 10 positions agree with TRBD2. V gave up 5 bases and J gave up 7 bases; unmatched junction bases: 11. Germline V gives CDR1 SGHVS, CDR2 FQNEAQ. The CDR3 has 16 residues. This chain's CDR3 is CASSRPGLADSNEQFF. The CDR3 DNA follows: TGTGCCAGCAGCAGACCAGGACTAGCGGATTCTAATGAGCAGTTCTTC.

V and J are TRBV30 and TRBJ1-1; a possible D gene is TRBD1 (5 bases). V dropped 4 bases and J dropped 1 base, with 13 bases sitting between them. The CDR3 is 14 amino acids. Germline V gene lookup returns CDR1 GTSNPN and CDR2 SVGIG (reference sequence). CDR3 sequence reads: CAWTRAGGNTEAFF. The CDR3 bases are TGTGCCTGGACCCGAGCCGGGGGGAACACTGAAGCTTTCTTT.

This chain links TRBV4-1 with TRBJ1-6, with TRBD1 matching over 10 bases. The CDR3 loop spans 17 amino acids. Germline assignment: CDR1 MGHRA and CDR2 YSYEKL. V was clipped by 2 bases and J by 9 bases; unmatched bases: 10. The DNA of the CDR3 is TGCGCCAGCAGCCAACCAGGGAGGACAGGGGGATTTTCACCCCTCCACTTT. Translating it yields CASSQPGRTGGFSPLHF.

This chain joins TRBV2 and TRBJ2-5; 10 positions agree with TRBD1. Losses at the gene ends were 7 bases for V and 5 bases for J; bases not matched to a gene: 7. Germline V gives CDR1 SNHLY, CDR2 FYNNEI. This CDR3 region has 14 residues. CDR3 loop: CASTLDRGMETQYF. In nucleotides, the CDR3 is TGTGCCAGCACCCTGGACAGGGGGATGGAGACCCAGTACTTC.

As regards this clone: One junction end disagrees with the germline gene, perhaps due to a read error. This chain connects TRBV7-7 to TRBJ1-3; D may be TRBD1 (5 bases). Germline CDR1 and CDR2: SSHAT and FNYEAQ (reference sequence). The CDR3 is made up of 13 amino acids. The CDR3 protein is CASSLSGSGTIYF. CDR3 nucleotide sequence: TGTGCTAGCAGCTTATCAGGGTCTGGCACCATATATTTT.

The chain uses TRBV5-1 and TRBJ2-3, with 8 bases fitting TRBD1. Trimming removed 3 bases from V and 0 bases from J; junction bases left unmatched: 9. In germline, CDR1 is SGHRS, CDR2 YFSETQ. The CDR3 is 17 amino acids. The CDR3 protein is CASSSRTGQVSTDTQYF. Here the CDR3 DNA reads TGCGCCAGCAGCTCCCGGACAGGGCAAGTTAGCACAGATACGCAGTATTTT. The whole variable domain, remainder taken from reference TRBV5-1 and TRBJ2-3, is KAGVTQTPRYLIKTRGQQVTLSCSPISGHRSVSWYQQTPGQGLQFLFEYFSETQRNKGNFPGRFSGRQFSNSRSEMNVSTLELGDSALYLCASSSRTGQVSTDTQYFGPGTRLTVL.

V and J are TRBV5-1 and TRBJ2-7, with D tentatively TRBD1 (6 bases). The CDR3 has 15 amino acids. The V and J ends lost 0 bases and 1 base respectively, with 11 bases between them. CDR1 is SGHRS and CDR2 is YFSETQ in the germline V gene. In DNA, the CDR3 is TGCGCCAGCAGCTTGGGAGGTCAGGGGTCCTACGAGCAGTACTTC. This translates into CASSLGGQGSYEQYF.